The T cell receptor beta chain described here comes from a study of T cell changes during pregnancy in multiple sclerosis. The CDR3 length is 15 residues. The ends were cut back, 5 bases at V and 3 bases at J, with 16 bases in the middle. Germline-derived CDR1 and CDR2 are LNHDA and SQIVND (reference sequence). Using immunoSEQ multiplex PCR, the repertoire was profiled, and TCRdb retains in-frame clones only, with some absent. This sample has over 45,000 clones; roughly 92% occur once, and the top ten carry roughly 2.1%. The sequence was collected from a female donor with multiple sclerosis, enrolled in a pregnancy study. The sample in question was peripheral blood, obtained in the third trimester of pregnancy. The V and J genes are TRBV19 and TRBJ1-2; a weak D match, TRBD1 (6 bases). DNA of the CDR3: TGTGCCAGTAGTGACGGGACAAAAAAGGACTATGGCTACACCTTC. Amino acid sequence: CASSDGTKKDYGYTF.